This T cell receptor (beta chain) emerged from a study of sequential checkpoint blockade in melanoma. In the study overall: TCRβ was sequenced from DNA of some 89 pretreatment tumors.

This clone was found once. The antigen is not known. General study points: In arm A, pretreatment tumor clonality was associated with response. About 30 times likelier clinical benefit followed increased tumor T-cell fraction and clonality.

Germline V gene sequence: CDR1 GTSNPN, CDR2 SVGIG (reference sequence). With 5 bases removed from V and 2 bases from J, the gap between germline ends came to 9 bases. The CDR3 has 12 amino acids. Assay used: immunoSEQ multiplex PCR; TCRdb lists only in-frame clones, some missing. The table lists fewer than 20,000 clones, around 70% of them singletons. Treatment denoted: randomized to nivolumab then ipilimumab (arm A) or the reverse (arm B). DNA-damaging chemotherapy had not been given to any patient beforehand. The V call is TRBV30, the J call TRBJ1-2; TRBD1 might be the D (6 bases). The source material was tumor tissue (inferred from file names), sampled from a patient given nivolumab and ipilimumab in sequence. The TCR comes from a human donor with melanoma. CDR3 coding DNA: TGTGCCTGGGGCAGGGGAAACTATGGCTACACCTTC. It is translated as CAWGRGNYGYTF.